This T cell receptor (beta chain) was retrieved from a study of PD-1 blockade in classical Hodgkin lymphoma. Study-level results: Undefined causes, possibly disease activity or prior therapy, underlie the repertoire differences.

The table came from immunoSEQ multiplex PCR; TCRdb's copy has only in-frame clones and leaves some out. The data hold 35,000 to 45,000 clones, with 80% to 90% observed a single time. The length of the CDR3 is 15 residues. CDR1 is SGHRS, CDR2 YFSETQ, per germline. Trimming took off 5 bases at V and 3 bases at J, with 15 bases between the two ends. Each of the patients experienced relapse following autologous stem cell transplantation, and their brentuximab vedotin exposure differed. Complete response, partial response or progressive disease was recorded as best response. On this clone itself: Its antigen remains unidentified.

The sequence was collected from a human donor with classical Hodgkin lymphoma. Here the sequenced sample was peripheral blood mononuclear cells (PBMCs), taken at baseline. The chain joins TRBV5-1 to TRBJ1-5, with D perhaps TRBD1 (5 bases). DNA for the CDR3: TGCGCCAGCAGACGAACACAGGAGACCAATCAGCCCCAGCATTTT. This encodes CASRRTQETNQPQHF.